A selection of T cell receptor beta chains follows, all from one sample in a study of technical replicates of blood from several donors. Profiling relied on immunoSEQ multiplex PCR, and the TCRdb table lists in-frame clones only, not all of them. The data contain some 70,000 clones, 95% to 97% of them singletons. Sequenced input: T cells isolated from PBMCs. The receptors were gathered from a human donor in good health. The CDR3 runs from the conserved cysteine through the conserved F or W. Each record gives: CDR3 protein, CDR3 DNA, J gene, clone size, V gene, D gene. A D gene is named only where the DNA matches it firmly. Clone size is shown for a subset of rows, as once, few, many or a class of expanded clone.

CDR3 protein: CASSVSRYTEAFF
CDR3 DNA: TGTGCCAGCAGTGTTTCCAGGTACACTGAAGCTTTCTTT
J gene: TRBJ1-1
clone size: .
V gene: TRBV27
D gene: .

CDR3 protein: CAIRVGSTRGRGNTIYF
CDR3 DNA: TGTGCCATCAGGGTGGGGTCTACGAGGGGGAGAGGAAACACCATATATTTT
J gene: TRBJ1-3
clone size: .
V gene: TRBV10-3
D gene: .

CDR3 protein: CASSFEGGREQYF
CDR3 DNA: TGTGCCAGCAGCTTTGAGGGTGGGCGGGAGCAGTACTTC
J gene: TRBJ2-7
clone size: few
V gene: TRBV7-2
D gene: .

CDR3 protein: CASSIHRRVSSNQPQHF
CDR3 DNA: TGTGCCAGTAGTATACACCGTCGAGTGAGTAGCAATCAGCCCCAGCATTTT
J gene: TRBJ1-5
clone size: .
V gene: TRBV19
D gene: .

CDR3 protein: CASSPSDSFNQPQHF
CDR3 DNA: TGTGCCAGCAGTCCAAGCGACAGTTTCAATCAGCCCCAGCATTTT
J gene: TRBJ1-5
clone size: .
V gene: TRBV5-8
D gene: .

CDR3 protein: CASSERGFYAYNEQFF
CDR3 DNA: TGTGCCAGCAGTGAAAGGGGATTTTATGCCTACAATGAGCAGTTCTTC
J gene: TRBJ2-1
clone size: .
V gene: TRBV2
D gene: .

CDR3 protein: CASSPGRPAGNTIYF
CDR3 DNA: TGTGCCAGCAGTCCAGGGCGCCCGGCTGGAAACACCATATATTTT
J gene: TRBJ1-3
clone size: .
V gene: TRBV6-5
D gene: .

CDR3 protein: CAISPGTGGTGELFF
CDR3 DNA: TGTGCCATCAGCCCCGGGACAGGAGGGACCGGGGAGCTGTTTTTT
J gene: TRBJ2-2
clone size: .
V gene: TRBV10-3
D gene: TRBD1

CDR3 protein: CASSLRYEQYF
CDR3 DNA: TGTGCCAGCAGTTTACGCTACGAGCAGTACTTC
J gene: TRBJ2-7
clone size: .
V gene: TRBV27
D gene: .

CDR3 protein: CASRGRERDDEQYF
CDR3 DNA: TGTGCCAGCAGGGGTAGGGAGCGGGATGACGAGCAGTACTTC
J gene: TRBJ2-7
clone size: .
V gene: TRBV27
D gene: TRBD2

CDR3 protein: CSVNGEPTGTEAFF
CDR3 DNA: TGCAGCGTTAACGGGGAACCGACGGGCACTGAAGCTTTCTTT
J gene: TRBJ1-1
clone size: .
V gene: TRBV29-1
D gene: .

CDR3 protein: CASSEAGAIFYEQYF
CDR3 DNA: TGTGCCAGCAGTGAAGCGGGGGCCATTTTCTACGAGCAGTACTTC
J gene: TRBJ2-7
clone size: .
V gene: TRBV6-1
D gene: .

CDR3 protein: CASSRDRGETQYF
CDR3 DNA: TGTGCCAGCAGCCGAGACAGGGGAGAGACCCAGTACTTC
J gene: TRBJ2-5
clone size: .
V gene: TRBV6-4
D gene: TRBD1

CDR3 protein: CAGGLAGVADTQYF
CDR3 DNA: TGTGCCGGGGGACTAGCGGGAGTTGCAGATACGCAGTATTTT
J gene: TRBJ2-3
clone size: once
V gene: TRBV2
D gene: TRBD2

CDR3 protein: CASSVRGGSSGNTIYF
CDR3 DNA: TGTGCCAGCAGTGTCCGAGGGGGTTCCTCTGGAAACACCATATATTTT
J gene: TRBJ1-3
clone size: once
V gene: TRBV6-4
D gene: .

CDR3 protein: CASSLARGSTDTQYF
CDR3 DNA: TGTGCCAGCAGCTTAGCTCGGGGAAGCACAGATACGCAGTATTTT
J gene: TRBJ2-3
clone size: once
V gene: TRBV7-2
D gene: .

CDR3 protein: CSVEWRQPLGNEQFF
CDR3 DNA: TGCAGCGTTGAATGGCGACAGCCCCTTGGGAATGAGCAGTTCTTC
J gene: TRBJ2-1
clone size: .
V gene: TRBV29-1
D gene: .

CDR3 protein: CASSYSTPSHGYTF
CDR3 DNA: TGTGCCAGCAGTTACTCGACACCCTCCCATGGCTACACCTTC
J gene: TRBJ1-2
clone size: .
V gene: TRBV6-5
D gene: .

CDR3 protein: CASSAATSGSPDTQYF
CDR3 DNA: TGTGCCAGCAGCGCCGCCACTAGCGGGAGCCCAGATACGCAGTATTTT
J gene: TRBJ2-3
clone size: once
V gene: TRBV4-2
D gene: TRBD2

CDR3 protein: CSAIQGALYEQYF
CDR3 DNA: TGCAGCGCCATACAGGGGGCGCTTTACGAGCAGTACTTC
J gene: TRBJ2-7
clone size: .
V gene: TRBV29-1
D gene: TRBD1

CDR3 protein: CASSIQGTPNTEAFF
CDR3 DNA: TGTGCCAGTAGTATCCAAGGGACACCGAACACTGAAGCTTTCTTT
J gene: TRBJ1-1
clone size: once
V gene: TRBV19
D gene: .

CDR3 protein: CASSLGSGHSPSRGYTF
CDR3 DNA: TGTGCCAGCAGCTTAGGATCGGGACATAGCCCCAGTCGGGGCTACACCTTC
J gene: TRBJ1-2
clone size: few
V gene: TRBV13
D gene: .

CDR3 protein: CASSYPDRWNGYTF
CDR3 DNA: TGTGCCAGCAGTTACCCAGACAGGTGGAATGGCTACACCTTC
J gene: TRBJ1-2
clone size: .
V gene: TRBV28
D gene: .

CDR3 protein: CASSPRQGPVSGYTF
CDR3 DNA: TGTGCCAGCAGCCCCCGACAGGGGCCAGTTAGTGGCTACACCTTC
J gene: TRBJ1-2
clone size: once
V gene: TRBV5-6
D gene: TRBD1

CDR3 protein: CASSYEGVQGYTF
CDR3 DNA: TGTGCCAGCAGTTATGAAGGGGTACAGGGCTACACCTTC
J gene: TRBJ1-2
clone size: .
V gene: TRBV27
D gene: .

CDR3 protein: CASSPPGQSRETQYF
CDR3 DNA: TGTGCCAGCAGTCCTCCGGGACAGTCAAGAGAGACCCAGTACTTC
J gene: TRBJ2-5
clone size: .
V gene: TRBV6-6
D gene: TRBD1

CDR3 protein: CASSHPQGGDIQYF
CDR3 DNA: TGCGCCAGCAGCCATCCCCAGGGTGGGGACATTCAGTACTTC
J gene: TRBJ2-4
clone size: .
V gene: TRBV4-3
D gene: .

CDR3 protein: CASSRSRGNTDTQYF
CDR3 DNA: TGTGCCAGCAGCAGGAGCCGAGGGAACACAGATACGCAGTATTTT
J gene: TRBJ2-3
clone size: .
V gene: TRBV7-2
D gene: .